This T cell receptor (beta chain) was documented in a study of T cells expressing NK-cell markers. Study-wide results and caveats: Dominant NKG2C+ clonotypes in five or six donors made up about 1.0-7.0% of CD8+ T cells.

Details on this clonotype: Its antigen is unknown.

Template switching by 5'RACE with UMIs generated the TCR beta cDNA. For each CDR3 protein, TCRdb gives one entry from its re-call of the 5' RACE reads, without DNA. Its listing shows 300,000 to 500,000 distinct CDR3 sequences. CDR1 LGHDT and CDR2 YNNKEL come from the germline V gene (reference sequence). The CDR3 loop spans 14 amino acids. This clonotype originated in a woman between 45 and 60 years old in good health. Sample: blood T cells: a sorted CD56 or NKG2C T cell subset, CD4+ or CD8+ T cells, or bulk PBMC T cells (not recorded which). The V and J genes are TRBV3-1 and TRBJ2-2. The CDR3 is CASSQLVSGGELFF.